This T cell receptor beta chain stems from a study of blood T cell repertoires in COVID-19. About the study: Sources were T cells, B-cell-depleted T cells, or PBMCs; the material itself was cDNA or gDNA.

Adults between roughly 18 and 100 years of age took part from about 24 US areas. Categorization into cohorts depended on clinical history that participants reported. Generated by immunoSEQ multiplex PCR, the TCRdb table keeps only in-frame clones and is missing some. Of some 410,000 clones in the sample, more than 75% were seen once. V was trimmed by 0 bases and J by 6 bases, leaving 9 bases between them. CDR3 length: 13 amino acids. Germline V gene lookup returns CDR1 SGHRS and CDR2 YFSETQ. The receptor was isolated from a woman between 25 and 40 years old with acute COVID-19. Sequenced sample: PBMCs or T cells enriched from blood (not recorded which). This chain uses TRBV5-1 with TRBJ1-2, with no clear D. CDR3 region: CASSLAGSHGYTF. As DNA, the CDR3 is TGCGCCAGCAGCTTGGCGGGGAGCCATGGCTACACCTTC.